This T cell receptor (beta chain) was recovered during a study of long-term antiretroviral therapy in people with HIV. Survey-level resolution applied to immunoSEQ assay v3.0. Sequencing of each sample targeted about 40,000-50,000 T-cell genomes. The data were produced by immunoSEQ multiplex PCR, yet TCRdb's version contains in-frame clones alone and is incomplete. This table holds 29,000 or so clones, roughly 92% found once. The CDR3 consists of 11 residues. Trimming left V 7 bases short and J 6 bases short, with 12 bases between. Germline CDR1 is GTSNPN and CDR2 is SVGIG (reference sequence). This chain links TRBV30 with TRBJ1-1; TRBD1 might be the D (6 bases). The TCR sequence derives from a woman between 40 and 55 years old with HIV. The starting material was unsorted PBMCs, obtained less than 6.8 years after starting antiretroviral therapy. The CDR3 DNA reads TGTGCCTCCTCGACAGGTCCTGAAGCTTTCTTT. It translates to CASSTGPEAFF.